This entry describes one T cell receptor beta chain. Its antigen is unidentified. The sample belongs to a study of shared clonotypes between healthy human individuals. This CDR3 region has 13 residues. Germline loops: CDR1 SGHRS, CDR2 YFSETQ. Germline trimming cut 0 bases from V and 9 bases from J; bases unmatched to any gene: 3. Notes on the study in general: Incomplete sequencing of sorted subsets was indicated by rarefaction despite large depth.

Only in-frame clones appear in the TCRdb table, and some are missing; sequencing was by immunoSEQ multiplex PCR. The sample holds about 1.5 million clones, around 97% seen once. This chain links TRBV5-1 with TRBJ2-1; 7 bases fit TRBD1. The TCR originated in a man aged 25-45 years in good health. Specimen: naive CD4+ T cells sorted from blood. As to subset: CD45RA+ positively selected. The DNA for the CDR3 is TGCGCCAGCAGCTTGGATTCAGGGGGTGAGCAGTTCTTC. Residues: CASSLDSGGEQFF.